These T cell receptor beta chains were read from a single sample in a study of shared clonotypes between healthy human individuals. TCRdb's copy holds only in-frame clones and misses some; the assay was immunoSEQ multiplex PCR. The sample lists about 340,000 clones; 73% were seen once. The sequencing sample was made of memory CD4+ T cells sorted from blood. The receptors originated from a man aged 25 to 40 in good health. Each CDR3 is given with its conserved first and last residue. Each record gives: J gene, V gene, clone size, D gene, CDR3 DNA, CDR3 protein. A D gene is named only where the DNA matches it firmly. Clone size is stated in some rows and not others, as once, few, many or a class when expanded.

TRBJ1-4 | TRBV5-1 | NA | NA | TGCGCCAGCAGTCGCACCGTGGCGGCTAATGAAAAACTGTTTTTT | CASSRTVAANEKLFF
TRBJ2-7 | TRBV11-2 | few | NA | TGTGCCAGCAGCTTGACCTCCGGCGAGCAGTACTTC | CASSLTSGEQYF
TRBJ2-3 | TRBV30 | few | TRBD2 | TGTGCCTGGAGTAGCGGGGGGACAGATACGCAGTATTTT | CAWSSGGTDTQYF
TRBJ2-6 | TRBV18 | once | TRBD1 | TGTGCCAGCTCACTCACGATTCGGGACAGGGGCTGGTCTGGGGCCAACGTCCTGACTTTC | CASSLTIRDRGWSGANVLTF
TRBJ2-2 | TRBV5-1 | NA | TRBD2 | TGCGCCAGCAGCTTGGTGTTAGCGGGATCGAACACCGGGGAGCTGTTTTTT | CASSLVLAGSNTGELFF
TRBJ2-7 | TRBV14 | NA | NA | TGTGCCAGCAGCTTGCCGGGAGTCTACGAGCAGTACTTC | CASSLPGVYEQYF
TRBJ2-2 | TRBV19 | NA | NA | TGTGCCAGTTCTTCCAGGGACAACACCGGGGAGCTGTTTTTT | CASSSRDNTGELFF
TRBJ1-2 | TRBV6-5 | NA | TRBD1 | TGTGCCAGCAGTTATAGGGACAGGGCGGACGGCTACACCTTC | CASSYRDRADGYTF
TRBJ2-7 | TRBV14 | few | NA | TGTGCCAGCAGCCAAGTCTGGGGGACACAGCAGTACTTC | CASSQVWGTQQYF
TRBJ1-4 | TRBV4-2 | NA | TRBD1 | TGTGCCAGCAGCCAAGATCGGGGACAGCATAATGAAAAACTGTTTTTT | CASSQDRGQHNEKLFF
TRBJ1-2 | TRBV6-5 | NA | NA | TGTGCCAGCAGTTCCTCAGGGAGCTATGGCTACACCTTC | CASSSSGSYGYTF
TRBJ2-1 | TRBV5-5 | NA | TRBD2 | TGTGCCAGCAGCCCAACGACTAGCTGGCGTGAGCAGTTCTTC | CASSPTTSWREQFF
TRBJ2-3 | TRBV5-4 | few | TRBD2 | TGTGCCAGCAGCTTGCGGACTAGCGTGATGCACACAGATACGCAGTATTTT | CASSLRTSVMHTDTQYF
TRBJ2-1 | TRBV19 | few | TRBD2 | TGTGCCAGTAGGACTAGCGGGAGGTTATTTGACAATGAGCAGTTCTTC | CASRTSGRLFDNEQFF
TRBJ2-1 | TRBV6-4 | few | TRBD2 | TGTGCCAGCAGTGAGGGACTAGCGGGAGCAGGGAATGAGCAGTTCTTC | CASSEGLAGAGNEQFF
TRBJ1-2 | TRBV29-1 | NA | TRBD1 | TGCAGCGCAGGGGGCACTAACTATGGCTACACCTTC | CSAGGTNYGYTF
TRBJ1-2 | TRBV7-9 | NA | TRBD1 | TGTGCCAGCAGCCGTACAGAGACAGGGGTCAGTGGCTACACCTTC | CASSRTETGVSGYTF
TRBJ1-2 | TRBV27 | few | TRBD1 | TGTGCCAGCGGACCCCGGACAGGGTATTCTGGCTACACCTTC | CASGPRTGYSGYTF
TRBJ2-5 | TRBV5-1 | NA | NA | TGCGCCAGCAGCTCCCTAGGGGAAGAGACCCAGTACTTC | CASSSLGEETQYF
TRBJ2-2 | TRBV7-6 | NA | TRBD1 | TGTGCCAGCAGCCGACAGGGTGGAAACACCGGGGAGCTGTTTTTT | CASSRQGGNTGELFF
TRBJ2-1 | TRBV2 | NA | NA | TGTGCCAGCAACGCGGGGTTGGGCAATGAGCAGTTCTTC | CASNAGLGNEQFF
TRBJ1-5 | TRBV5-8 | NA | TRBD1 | TGTGCCAGCAGTTGGGCGGGACAGGGGAAGTATCAGCCCCAGCATTTT | CASSWAGQGKYQPQHF
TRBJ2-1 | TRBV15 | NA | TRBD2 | TGTGCCACCAGCACCCTAGCGGGGGGTGGGAATGAGCAGTTCTTC | CATSTLAGGGNEQFF
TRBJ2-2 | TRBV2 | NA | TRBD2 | TGTGCCAGCAGTGGTTGGCTAGCGGGGAACACCGGGGAGCTGTTTTTT | CASSGWLAGNTGELFF
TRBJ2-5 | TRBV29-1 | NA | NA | TGCAGCGTTGAAGGCATTAGGTCCGAGACCCAGTACTTC | CSVEGIRSETQYF
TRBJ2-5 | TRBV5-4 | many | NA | TGTGCCAGCAGCTTGGATGGACGGGAAGAGACCCAGTACTTC | CASSLDGREETQYF
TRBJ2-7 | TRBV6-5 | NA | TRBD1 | TGTGCCAGCAGAAAACGGGACAGGGGGTCCTACGAGCAGTACTTC | CASRKRDRGSYEQYF
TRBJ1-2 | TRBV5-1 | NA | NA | TGCGCCAGCAGCTTGGCTAGGGCTGGAGGCTACACCTTC | CASSLARAGGYTF
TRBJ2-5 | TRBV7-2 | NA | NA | TGTGCCAGCAGCTTAGTAGTCGGGGGAACTCAAGAGACCCAGTACTTC | CASSLVVGGTQETQYF
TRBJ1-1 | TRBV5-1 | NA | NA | TGCGCCAGCAGCTTCAATCTGAACACTGAAGCTTTCTTT | CASSFNLNTEAFF
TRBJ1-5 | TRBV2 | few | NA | TGTGCCAGCAGTGATGCAGGCGCCAATCAGCCCCAGCATTTT | CASSDAGANQPQHF
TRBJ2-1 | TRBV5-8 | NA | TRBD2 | TGTGCCAGCAGCCGGAGGGGCGGGAGGGCCTTTCTTGAGCAGTTCTTC | CASSRRGGRAFLEQFF
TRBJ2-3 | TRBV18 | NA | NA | TGTGCCAGCTCACCACCCCTGCTAGGGCTGAAGCCAGATACGCAGTATTTT | CASSPPLLGLKPDTQYF
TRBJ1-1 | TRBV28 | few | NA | TGTGCCAGCAGTTTGAATGACAGGCATGAAGCTTTCTTT | CASSLNDRHEAFF
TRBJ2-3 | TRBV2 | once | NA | TGTGCCAGCAGGTACGGGAGTCTCCAATTCACAGATACGCAGTATTTT | CASRYGSLQFTDTQYF
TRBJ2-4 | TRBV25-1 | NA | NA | TGTGCCAGCAGTGGAACAGGCTCTAAAGCCAAAAACATTCAGTACTTC | CASSGTGSKAKNIQYF
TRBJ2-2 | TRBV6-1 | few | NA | TGTGCCAGCAGTGAGCGGGCGCCAGGCACCGGGGAGCTGTTTTTT | CASSERAPGTGELFF
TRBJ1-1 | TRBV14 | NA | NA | TGTGCCAGCAGCCAAGATGATGCAGGGCCCCGATGGGCTGAAGCTTTCTTT | CASSQDDAGPRWAEAFF
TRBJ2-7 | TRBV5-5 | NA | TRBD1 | TGTGCCAGCAGCTCCACAACAGGGGCAATCTCCGAGCAGTACTTC | CASSSTTGAISEQYF
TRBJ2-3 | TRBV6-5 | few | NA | TGTGCCAGCAGCTCGGGGTATACGCAGTATTTT | CASSSGYTQYF
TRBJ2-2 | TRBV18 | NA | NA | TGTGCCAGCTCACAGGGCACGGGCACCGGGGAGCTGTTTTTT | CASSQGTGTGELFF
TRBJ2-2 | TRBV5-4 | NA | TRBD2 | TGTGCCAGCAGCTTACGACTAGCTGGGGAGCTGTTTTTT | CASSLRLAGELFF
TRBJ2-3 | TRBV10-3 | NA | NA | TGTGCCATCTTGGGCTCAGGATCAGATACGCAGTATTTT | CAILGSGSDTQYF
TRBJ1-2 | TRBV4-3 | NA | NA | TGCGCCAGCAGCCAATCGAACAGGGATAACTATGGCTACACCTTC | CASSQSNRDNYGYTF
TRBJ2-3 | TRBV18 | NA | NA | TGTGCCAGCTCACCGACGGACAAAGTCAGCACAGATACGCAGTATTTT | CASSPTDKVSTDTQYF
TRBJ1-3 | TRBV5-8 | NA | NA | TGTGCCAGCAGCTTGGTAGGTTGGGTGCGGACGGACTCTGGAAACACCATATATTTT | CASSLVGWVRTDSGNTIYF
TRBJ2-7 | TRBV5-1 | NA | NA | TGCGCCAGCAGCCTGAGTTATGACCCCTACGAGCAGTACTTC | CASSLSYDPYEQYF
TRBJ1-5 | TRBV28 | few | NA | TGTGCCAGCAGTACCGGACGGTGGGGTAGCAATCAGCCCCAGCATTTT | CASSTGRWGSNQPQHF
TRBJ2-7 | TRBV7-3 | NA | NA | TGTGCCAGCAGCTTAACAGGGACCTACGAGCAGTACTTC | CASSLTGTYEQYF
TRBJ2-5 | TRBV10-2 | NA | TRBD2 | TGCGCCAGCAGTGGGTCTAGCGGTTTTCAAGAGACCCAGTACTTC | CASSGSSGFQETQYF
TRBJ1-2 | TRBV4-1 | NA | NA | TGCGCCAGCAGCCAAGGGGGAAGCTCGAAGATTGGCTACACCTTC | CASSQGGSSKIGYTF
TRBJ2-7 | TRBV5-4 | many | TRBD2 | TGTGCCAGCAGCTCTACTAGCGGTTTTTCCTACGAGCAGTACTTC | CASSSTSGFSYEQYF
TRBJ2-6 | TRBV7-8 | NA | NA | TGTGCCACCGAAATCGGGGCTTCTGGGGCCAACGTCCTGACTTTC | CATEIGASGANVLTF
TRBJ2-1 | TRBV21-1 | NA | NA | TGTGCCAGCATCTATGGTAGGCATGAGCAGTTCTTC | CASIYGRHEQFF
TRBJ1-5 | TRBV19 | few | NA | TGTGCCAGTACCCCCCAAAACGGCCAGCCCCAGCATTTT | CASTPQNGQPQHF
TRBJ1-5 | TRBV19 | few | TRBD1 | TGTGCCAGTAGTGTATCCGGGACAGTGAAAAATCAGCCCCAGCATTTT | CASSVSGTVKNQPQHF
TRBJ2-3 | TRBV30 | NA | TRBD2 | TGTGCCTGGAGTCCCGGGCTAGCGGGAGTGCGCGACACAGATACGCAGTATTTT | CAWSPGLAGVRDTDTQYF
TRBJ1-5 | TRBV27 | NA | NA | TGTGCCAGCAGTTTATTTAGGGGGGGCCGGGGGCAGCCCCAGCATTTT | CASSLFRGGRGQPQHF
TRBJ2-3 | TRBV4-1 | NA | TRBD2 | TGCGCCAGCAGCCAAGATAGCGGGAGACGAACAGATACGCAGTATTTT | CASSQDSGRRTDTQYF